This entry describes one T cell receptor beta chain. The data derive from a study of T cells after somatic rescue of genetic block. This CDR3 has 14 residues. Between the trimmed V and J ends, which lost 3 bases and 5 bases, there was a span of 12 bases. The germline gives CDR1 LNHDA, CDR2 SQIVND (reference sequence). Sequenced by immunoSEQ multiplex PCR; TCRdb stores in-frame clones only, minus some. The repertoire holds 68,000 or so clones, with roughly 92% as singletons. The chain uses TRBV19 and TRBJ2-3; D gene uncertain. Specimen: peripheral blood mononuclear cells (PBMCs). This TCR came from a middle-aged man. The CDR3 loop reads CASSISLYGDTQYF. CDR3 coding DNA: TGTGCCAGTAGTATTTCCCTCTATGGAGATACGCAGTATTTT.